This T cell receptor beta chain stems from a study of human T cells and chemical hapten exposure. As for the study in general: A 2 cm by 2 cm inner upper arm patch received 2% DPC for sensitization. The study enrolled mostly female patients with alopecia areata, totalis or universalis.

The library tagged each cDNA molecule with unique molecular identifiers. TCRdb ran MiXCR on the RACE reads and lists one entry per CDR3 protein. The data show roughly 56,000 distinct CDR3 sequences, about 9.6% seen once. Time point given: pre-sensitization, week 0. Treatment: therapeutic diphenylcyclopropenone sensitization with weekly scalp DPC. It was unfractionated whole blood from which total RNA was extracted. Sample donors consisted of patients with alopecia, aged 18 to 70 years, who were suitable for DPC. CDR1 and CDR2 (germline): SGHTA, FQGNSA. This CDR3 region has 16 residues. The J segment lost 5 bases and the V segment lost 4 bases, leaving 6 bases of the junction unmatched.

The sequence was collected from a woman aged 25-40 years with alopecia areata. Some clones in this sample may be carry-over from other donors' samples. The source was whole blood, collected in connection with sensitization to the hapten diphenylcyclopropenone (DPC). J is TRBJ2-2 and V is TRBV7-2; 11 bases are shared with TRBD2. CDR3 sequence reads: CASSSIAGGRTGELFF. The CDR3 coding sequence is TGTGCCAGCAGCTCCATAGCGGGGGGGAGGACCGGGGAGCTGTTTTTT.